The clone carrying this T cell receptor beta chain was counted a few times. Its antigen remains unknown. This sample is drawn from a study of PD-1 blockade in classical Hodgkin lymphoma. Study observations and caveats: A significant rise in TCR diversity by C4D1 was seen for CD4+ but not CD8+ cells. Compared with healthy donors, newly diagnosed patients reportedly showed lower baseline TCR diversity.

Profiling relied on immunoSEQ multiplex PCR, and the TCRdb table lists in-frame clones only, not all of them. The data hold 12,000 or so clones, with approximately 81% observed a single time. Following autologous stem cell transplantation, relapse occurred in every patient, and exposure to brentuximab vedotin varied. Magnetic negative selection, applied to thawed PBMCs, was used to isolate the CD8+ T cells. CDR1 and CDR2 from the germline V gene are SEHNR and FQNEAQ (reference sequence). J lost 2 bases, V lost 3 bases, and 6 bases had no gene match. CDR3 length: 15 residues. The chain couples TRBV7-9 to TRBJ1-1; TRBD1 aligns across 7 bases. The TCR was taken from a human donor with classical Hodgkin lymphoma. Material: CD8+ T cells from blood, obtained at baseline. CDR3 coding DNA: TGTGCCAGCAGCTTTGCCGGGACAGCAAACACTGAAGCTTTCTTT. Amino acid sequence: CASSFAGTANTEAFF.